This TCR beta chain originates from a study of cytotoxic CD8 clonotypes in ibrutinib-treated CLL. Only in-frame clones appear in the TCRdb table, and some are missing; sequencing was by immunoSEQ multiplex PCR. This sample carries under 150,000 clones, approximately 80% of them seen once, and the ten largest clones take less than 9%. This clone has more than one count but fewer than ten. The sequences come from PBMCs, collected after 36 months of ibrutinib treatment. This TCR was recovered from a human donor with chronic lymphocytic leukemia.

CDR3 region: CASSLDGGRYEQYF. For the CDR3, the DNA is TGCGCCAGCAGCTTGGACGGCGGGAGGTACGAGCAGTACTTC. V gene TRBV5-1 combines with J gene TRBJ2-7; 8 bases line up with TRBD2. The CDR3 is 14 residues long. V trimming: 0 bases; J trimming: 4 bases; junction bases outside the gene matches: 3. CDR1 SGHRS and CDR2 YFSETQ come from the germline V gene. The full variable domain, completed using reference TRBV5-1 and TRBJ2-7, is KAGVTQTPRYLIKTRGQQVTLSCSPISGHRSVSWYQQTPGQGLQFLFEYFSETQRNKGNFPGRFSGRQFSNSRSEMNVSTLELGDSALYLCASSLDGGRYEQYFGPGTRLTVT.